The present T cell receptor beta chain was sequenced within a study of HIV-infected patients and healthy controls. Follow-up blood was drawn about 14 weeks, roughly three months, after antiretroviral therapy began. The repertoire came from unfractionated whole blood and reflected all unsorted peripheral T cells. Alpha and beta constant-region primers primed reverse transcription of about 500 ng RNA. Alpha and beta chain libraries were made separately by chain-specific third strand synthesis with multiplexing indices. MiXCR, run by TCRdb on the 5' RACE reads, gives a single entry per CDR3 protein. The sample yields about 7,900 distinct CDR3 sequences, roughly 8.1% seen once. This clonotype is medium-sized. Germline CDR1 reads MNHEY; CDR2 reads SVGAGI. After removal of 5 bases from V and 3 bases from J, the junction contained 6 bases not matched to a gene. The CDR3 loop spans 15 amino acids.

The sequence was obtained from an adult with HIV infection. This sequence joins TRBV6-5 and TRBJ2-2; TRBD1 matches 7 bases. The sample consisted of blood, taken during antiretroviral therapy. The CDR3 here is CASSETGPYTGELFF. The CDR3 DNA follows: TGTGCCAGCAGTGAGACAGGGCCCTACACCGGGGAGCTGTTTTTT.